These T cell receptor beta chains were read from a single sample in a study of blood T cell repertoires in COVID-19. Sequencing used immunoSEQ multiplex PCR; TCRdb keeps in-frame clones, though not all of them. The sample includes roughly 52,000 clones, more than 70% of them seen just once. Sequenced material: peripheral blood. All receptors derive from an elderly woman with acute or convalescent COVID-19. Both conserved end residues are trimmed from each CDR3.

V	CDR3
TRBV5-1	ASSLVPRGRGEDTQY
TRBV3-1/TRBV3-2	ASSQVGDRAKAF
TRBV19	ASSISSVNTQY
TRBV9	ASSTPNTGELF
TRBV4-1	ASSQEWGINQPQH
TRBV19	ASTTTRGGTFNQPQH
TRBV5-1	ASSLSPGSGANVLT
TRBV5-6	ASSPPTGNYGYT
TRBV5-6	ASSRGTGGETQY
TRBV12-3/TRBV12-4	ATTSGGIGEQF
TRBV19	ASSTGGTSHNEQF
TRBV28	ASRLGQGKAF
TRBV2	ASSEGDSRNQPQH
TRBV5-1	ASSETYEQY
TRBV2	ASRGQEHSPLH
TRBV5-1	ASSRGRTNEKLF
TRBV15	ATSIGLAGGADTQY
TRBV19	ASTAVTKGVQY
TRBV5-5	ASSFGDRGGTGELF
TRBV28	ASTTGGGAF
TRBV2	ASAGQAGGGSTDTQY
TRBV30	AWSTGTGVPGYT
TRBV30	AWASGGAAGELF
TRBV5-1	ASSLALGQRNEKLF
TRBV18	ASSQGGYNEQF
TRBV6-5	ASSLQGKDTEAF
TRBV7-3	ASSFLPGQGFGYT
TRBV11-2	ASSPSGDSYNEQF
TRBV15	ATSKDWDRVTPQH
TRBV5-8	ASSKSRRGLGEYGYT
TRBV6-5	ASSPTTGGSSEAF
TRBV23-1	ASSPVRYNEQF
TRBV7-8	ASRVMASGETQY
TRBV25-1	ASSEYGTGMNEQF